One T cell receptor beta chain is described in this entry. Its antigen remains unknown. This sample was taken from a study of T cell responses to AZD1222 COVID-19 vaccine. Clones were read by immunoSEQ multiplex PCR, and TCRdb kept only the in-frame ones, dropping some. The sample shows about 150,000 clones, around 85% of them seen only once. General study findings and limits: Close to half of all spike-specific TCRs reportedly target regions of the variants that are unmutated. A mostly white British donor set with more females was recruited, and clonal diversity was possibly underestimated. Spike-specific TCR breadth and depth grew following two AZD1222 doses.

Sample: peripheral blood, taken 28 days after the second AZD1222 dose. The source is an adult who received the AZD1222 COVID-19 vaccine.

The CDR3: CASSMRGNGNQPQHF. The CDR3 nucleotides read TGTGCCAGTAGTATGCGGGGGAATGGCAATCAGCCCCAGCATTTT. The V gene is TRBV19, the J gene TRBJ1-5; D might be TRBD1 (5 bases). V was shortened by 3 bases and J by 2 bases, with 11 bases between the two germline ends. CDR1 is LNHDA and CDR2 is SQIVND in the germline V gene (reference sequence). This CDR3 has 15 residues.